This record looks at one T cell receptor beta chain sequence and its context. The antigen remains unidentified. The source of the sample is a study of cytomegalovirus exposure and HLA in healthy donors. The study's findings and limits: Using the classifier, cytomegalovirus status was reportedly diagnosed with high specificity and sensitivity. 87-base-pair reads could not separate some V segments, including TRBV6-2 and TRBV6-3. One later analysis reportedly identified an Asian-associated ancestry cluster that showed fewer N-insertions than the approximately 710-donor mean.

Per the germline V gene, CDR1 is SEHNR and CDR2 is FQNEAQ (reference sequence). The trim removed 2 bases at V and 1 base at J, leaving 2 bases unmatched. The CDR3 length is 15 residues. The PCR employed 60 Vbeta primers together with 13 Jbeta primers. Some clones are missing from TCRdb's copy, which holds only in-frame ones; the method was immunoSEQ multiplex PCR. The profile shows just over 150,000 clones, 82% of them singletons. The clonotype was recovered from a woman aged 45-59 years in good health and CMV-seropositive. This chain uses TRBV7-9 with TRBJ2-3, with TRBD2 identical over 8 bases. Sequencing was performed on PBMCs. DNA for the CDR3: TGTGCCAGCAGCTTAAGTAGCGGGGGCACAGATACGCAGTATTTT. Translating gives CASSLSSGGTDTQYF.